This T cell receptor beta chain stems from a study of T-cell reconstitution after alpha-beta-depleted transplantation in children. Unique molecular identifiers featured in how the TCRbeta library was prepared. TCRdb analysed the PCR reads with MiXCR anew, one entry per CDR3 protein. The sample has 200,000 to 250,000 distinct CDR3 sequences, around 8% seen once. V dropped 3 bases and J dropped 0; count of bases not matched to a gene: 5. The CDR3 totals 15 residues. Germline V gene lookup returns CDR1 MDHEN and CDR2 SYDVKM. Findings of the study overall: From newly produced T cells came most of the T-cell counts and diversity one year after transplant. Surviving recipient cells, namely T cells and thymic progenitors, were the source of high day-60 TCRbeta diversity in some patients. Reported findings indicate that, about two months after transplant, alpha-beta T cells came from several hundred expanded clones, which were derived from non-depleted graft cells.

This clonotype was counted many times. Its antigen is undetermined. The V gene is TRBV28, the J gene TRBJ2-7; TRBD1 agrees at 7 bases. This specimen consisted of PBMCs, mostly from graft donor cells, obtained 180 days after TCRalphabeta/CD19-depleted stem cell transplant. The origin of this receptor is a male patient younger than 18 who had a stem cell transplant for acute lymphoblastic leukemia, so the T cells may come from the graft donor. The CDR3 is CASSLGQISSYEQYF. In nucleotides, the CDR3 is TGTGCCAGCAGTTTGGGACAGATCTCCTCCTACGAGCAGTACTTC. Full variable domain (missing parts from reference TRBV28 and TRBJ2-7): DVKVTQSSRYLVKRTGEKVFLECVQDMDHENMFWYRQDPGLGLRLIYFSYDVKMKEKGDIPEGYSVSREKKERFSLILESASTNQTSMYLCASSLGQISSYEQYFGPGTRLTVT.